The T cell receptor beta chain under discussion was sequenced for a study of blood T cell repertoires in COVID-19. The wider study: T cells, B-cell-depleted T cells, or PBMCs provided the cDNA or gDNA that served as material.

Germline lookup yields CDR1 SGDLS and CDR2 YYNGEE. Trimming took off 6 bases at V and 8 bases at J, with 20 bases between the two ends. The CDR3 is 14 residues long. In the original workflow: How many nucleated cells were present was estimated from reference gene primer amplification. The data were produced by immunoSEQ multiplex PCR, yet TCRdb's version contains in-frame clones alone and is incomplete. V and J calls and clone size follow that table, whereas D and trimming were derived from the DNA. The table lists tens of thousands of clones, over 70% of them singletons. V and J are TRBV9 and TRBJ1-2; no clear D. The sequenced material came from peripheral blood. The sequence derives from a man older than 75 with active or convalescent COVID-19. The CDR3 DNA follows: TGTGCCAGCACCCAGATAGGTGTTGGCGGAGGCTACACCTTC. As protein: CASTQIGVGGGYTF.